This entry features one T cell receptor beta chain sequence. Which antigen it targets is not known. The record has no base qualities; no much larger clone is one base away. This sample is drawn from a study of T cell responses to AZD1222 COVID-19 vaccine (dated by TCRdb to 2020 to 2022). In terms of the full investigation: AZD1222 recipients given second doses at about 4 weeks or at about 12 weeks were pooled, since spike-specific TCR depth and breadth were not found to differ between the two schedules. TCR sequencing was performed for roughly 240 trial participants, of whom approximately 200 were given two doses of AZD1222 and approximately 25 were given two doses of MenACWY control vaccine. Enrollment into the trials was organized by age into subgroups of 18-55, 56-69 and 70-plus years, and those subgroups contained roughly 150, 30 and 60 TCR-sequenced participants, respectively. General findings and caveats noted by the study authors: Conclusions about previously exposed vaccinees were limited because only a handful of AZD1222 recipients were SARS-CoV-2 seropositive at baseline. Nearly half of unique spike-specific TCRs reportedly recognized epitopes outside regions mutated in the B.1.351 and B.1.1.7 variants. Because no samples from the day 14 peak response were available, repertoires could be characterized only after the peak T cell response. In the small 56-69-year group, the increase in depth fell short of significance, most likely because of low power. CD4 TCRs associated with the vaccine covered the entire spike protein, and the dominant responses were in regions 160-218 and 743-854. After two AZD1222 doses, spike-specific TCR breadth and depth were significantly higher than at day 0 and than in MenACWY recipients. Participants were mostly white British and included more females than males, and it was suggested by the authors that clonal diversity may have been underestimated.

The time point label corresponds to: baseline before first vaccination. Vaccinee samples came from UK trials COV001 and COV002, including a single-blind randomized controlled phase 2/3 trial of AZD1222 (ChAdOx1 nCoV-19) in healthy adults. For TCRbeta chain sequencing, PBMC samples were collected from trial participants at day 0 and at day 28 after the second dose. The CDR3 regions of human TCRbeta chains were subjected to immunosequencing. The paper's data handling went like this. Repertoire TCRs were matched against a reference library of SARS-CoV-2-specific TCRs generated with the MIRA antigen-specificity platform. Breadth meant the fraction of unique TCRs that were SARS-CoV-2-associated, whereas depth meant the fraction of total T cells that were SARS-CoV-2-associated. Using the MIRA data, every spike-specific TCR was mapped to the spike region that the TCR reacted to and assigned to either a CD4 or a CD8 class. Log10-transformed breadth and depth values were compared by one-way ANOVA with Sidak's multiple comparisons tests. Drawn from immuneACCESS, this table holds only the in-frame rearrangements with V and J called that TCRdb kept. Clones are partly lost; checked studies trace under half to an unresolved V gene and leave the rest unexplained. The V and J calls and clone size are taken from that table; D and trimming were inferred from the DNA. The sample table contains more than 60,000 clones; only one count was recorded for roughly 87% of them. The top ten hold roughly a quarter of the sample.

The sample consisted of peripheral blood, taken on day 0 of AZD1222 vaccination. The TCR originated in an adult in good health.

The base sequence is TGTGCCAGCGTAGCCTCTGGAAACACCATATATTTT. Translated, this gives CASVASGNTIYF. The chain joins TRBV25-1 to TRBJ1-3; no D gene can be assigned with confidence. The CDR3 holds 12 amino acids from the cysteine to the phenylalanine. Only the CDR3 region is kept as DNA, spanning 36 bases read in frame from base 1. V is cut by 8 bases and J by 0 bases, and the space between the germline ends is 5 bases. The germline V gene provides CDR1 MGHDK and CDR2 SYGVNS.